The clone carrying this TCR beta chain was counted ten times or more. Its matching antigen is unknown. Germline values: CDR1 SGHVS, CDR2 FNYEAQ. The CDR3 runs 15 residues. The ends were cut back, 5 bases at V and 1 base at J, with 14 bases in the middle. A TCRbeta library incorporating unique molecular identifiers was prepared. TCRdb redid the calling of the PCR reads with MiXCR, one entry per CDR3 protein. The sample lists some 200,000 distinct CDR3 sequences, about 6.6% occurring once. The data were taken from a study of T-cell reconstitution after alpha-beta-depleted transplantation in children. The study, taken as a whole, reports: Several patients had high TCRbeta diversity at day 60; it came from surviving recipient T cells and thymic progenitors. Approximately two months post-transplant, alpha-beta T cells reportedly originated from several hundred expanded graft clones. It was newly produced T cells that mostly accounted for T-cell counts and diversity one year after transplant.

The sequence was obtained from a boy aged 2 to 9 with acute lymphoblastic leukemia, due to receive a stem cell transplant. Material: PBMCs, obtained before TCRalphabeta/CD19-depleted stem cell transplant. This chain joins TRBV7-6 and TRBJ2-5; TRBD2 is a possible D gene (7 bases). CDR3 bases: TGTGCCAGCAGCCCAGGGGAGGGAACCCAAGAGACCCAGTACTTC. Protein sequence: CASSPGEGTQETQYF.